This entry lists 32 T cell receptor beta chains sequenced from one sample in a study of cytomegalovirus exposure and HLA in healthy donors. The PCR was carried out with 60 Vbeta primers and 13 Jbeta primers. The repertoire was sequenced with immunoSEQ multiplex PCR; TCRdb's copy has only in-frame clones and lacks some. The sample includes around 170,000 clones, around 80% seen only once; the top ten take 1%. Sequenced material: PBMCs. All receptors come from a woman between 50 and 59 years old in good health and CMV-seropositive.

This clone was observed a handful of times. V usage is TRBV28 and J usage is TRBJ2-7; 7 bases align to TRBD1. The trim removed 6 bases at V and 1 base at J, leaving 12 bases unmatched. This CDR3 has 16 residues. From germline, CDR1 is MDHEN and CDR2 SYDVKM. Here the CDR3 DNA reads TGTGCCAGCAGCTCCCCCGGACAGGAAGTTTCCTACGAGCAGTACTTC. Protein: CASSSPGQEVSYEQYF.

Note on this clone: The junction does not match germline at one end; this may be a read error. The rearrangement joins TRBV20-1 to TRBJ2-4; weak D call: TRBD1 (6 bases). CDR3 size: 11 residues. Germline values: CDR1 DFQATT, CDR2 SNEGSKA (reference sequence). The CDR3 DNA follows: TGCAGTGTTAGGGGTCTGACAGGTCTGAACTTC. As protein: CSVRGLTGLNF.

V and J are TRBV28 and TRBJ2-5; tentatively, D is TRBD2 (5 bases). The J call is uncertain, as TRBJ2-7 better fits the DNA end. This CDR3 is 13 amino acids long. Germline CDR1 MDHEN, CDR2 SYDVKM. CDR3 nucleotides: TGTGCCAGCAGCCGTCCCGGAGGCTACGAGCAGTACTTC. Its translation: CASSRPGGYEQYF.

This sequence joins TRBV5-4 and TRBJ2-1, with 7 bases aligning to TRBD2. The germline V gene encodes CDR1 SGHNT and CDR2 YYREEE (reference sequence). Unmatched junction bases numbered 5, after V lost 2 bases and J lost 15 bases. The CDR3 sequence is 11 residues long. The CDR3 is CASSFGLERFF. CDR3 in DNA: TGTGCCAGCAGCTTCGGACTAGAGAGGTTCTTC.

The rearrangement joins TRBV7-9 to TRBJ2-4, with 7 bases fitting TRBD2. V was pared by 1 base and J by 8 bases, with 2 bases of the junction left unmatched. The CDR3 sequence is 13 residues long. Germline assignment: CDR1 SEHNR and CDR2 FQNEAQ (reference sequence). CDR3 sequence: CASSLGEGDIQYF. CDR3 bases: TGTGCCAGCAGCTTAGGGGAGGGAGACATTCAGTACTTC. Full variable domain (missing parts from reference TRBV7-9 and TRBJ2-4): DTGVSQNPRHKITKRGQNVTFRCDPISEHNRLYWYRQTLGQGPEFLTYFQNEAQLEKSRLLSDRFSAERPKGSFSTLEIQRTEQGDSAMYLCASSLGEGDIQYFGAGTRLSVL.

CDR3 sequence reads: CASSLGWDRDGGYTF. CDR3 DNA: TGTGCCAGCAGCTTAGGGTGGGACAGGGATGGTGGCTACACCTTC. This rearrangement joins TRBV7-9 to TRBJ1-2; 9 bases line up with TRBD1. Germline V gene lookup returns CDR1 SEHNR and CDR2 FQNEAQ (reference sequence). The CDR3 covers 15 residues. The J segment lost 7 bases and the V segment lost 1 base, leaving 7 bases of the junction unmatched. The complete variable domain, with remaining parts taken from reference TRBV7-9 and TRBJ1-2, reads DTGVSQNPRHKITKRGQNVTFRCDPISEHNRLYWYRQTLGQGPEFLTYFQNEAQLEKSRLLSDRFSAERPKGSFSTLEIQRTEQGDSAMYLCASSLGWDRDGGYTFGSGTRLTVV.

About this clone itself: The same CDR3 can be traced to other DNA sequences in this sample. V gene TRBV14 combines with J gene TRBJ2-1; 10 bases agree with TRBD2. With 2 bases clipped from V and 10 bases from J, the junction kept 20 bases outside the gene matches. CDR1 and CDR2 (germline): SGHDN, FVKESK. This CDR3 spans 19 amino acids. DNA of the CDR3: TGTGCCAGCAGCCAATGGGACAGGATCACTAGCGGGGTACCCAACGAGCAGTTCTTC. Its protein product is CASSQWDRITSGVPNEQFF. The whole variable domain, filled in from reference TRBV14 and TRBJ2-1, reads EAGVTQFPSHSVIEKGQTVTLRCDPISGHDNLYWYRRVMGKEIKFLLHFVKESKQDESGMPNNRFLAERTGGTYSTLKVQPAELEDSGVYFCASSQWDRITSGVPNEQFFGPGTRLTVL.

The genes are TRBV2 and TRBJ2-7; 7 positions agree with TRBD1. The CDR3 sequence is 13 residues long. Germline trimming cut 5 bases from V and 0 bases from J; bases unmatched to any gene: 1. Germline CDR1 SNHLY, CDR2 FYNNEI. CDR3: CASSRDSSYEQYF. The DNA of the CDR3 is TGTGCCAGCAGTCGGGACAGCTCCTACGAGCAGTACTTC.

The chain recombines TRBV5-1 with TRBJ2-5, with TRBD2 matching over 7 bases. The CDR3 is 15 amino acids. CDR1 SGHRS and CDR2 YFSETQ come from the germline V gene. V was clipped by 3 bases and J by 2 bases; unmatched bases: 7. CDR3 DNA: TGCGCCAGCAGCTCCGGGGACTACACTCAAGAGACCCAGTACTTC. This encodes CASSSGDYTQETQYF.

In this sample, this clone turned up a few times. The rearrangement uses TRBV7-2 and TRBJ2-2, with 8 bases aligning to TRBD1. Germline CDR1 reads SGHTA; CDR2 reads FQGNSA. The CDR3 sequence is 15 residues long. V dropped 3 bases and J dropped 5; count of bases not matched to a gene: 5. As DNA, the CDR3 is TGTGCCAGCAGCTTGTCCGGACAGGGAACCGGGGAGCTGTTTTTT. Its translation: CASSLSGQGTGELFF.

V usage is TRBV6-5 and J usage is TRBJ2-5; 9 bases fit TRBD1. This CDR3 region has 14 residues. Trimming removed 4 bases from V and 4 bases from J; junction bases left unmatched: 4. Germline-derived CDR1 and CDR2 are MNHEY and SVGAGI. The CDR3 is CASSFGTGPETQYF. CDR3 nucleotides: TGTGCCAGCAGTTTTGGGACAGGGCCAGAGACCCAGTACTTC.

With respect to this clone: One end of the junction does not line up with germline, which may come from a read error. The chain couples TRBV7-9 to TRBJ1-1; the match to TRBD1 covers 10 bases. This CDR3 contains 18 residues. The germline CDR1 and CDR2 sequences are SEHNR and FQNEAQ (reference sequence). The CDR3 reads CSSSPLRQGAFQGTEAFF. The CDR3, as DNA: TGTTCCAGCAGCCCCCTCCGACAGGGGGCCTTTCAGGGTACTGAAGCTTTCTTT.

The V and J genes are TRBV7-2 and TRBJ2-7, with D possibly being TRBD1 (6 bases). CDR1 and CDR2 from the germline V gene are SGHTA and FQGNSA. V lost 4 bases and J lost 7, with 14 bases in between. The CDR3 sequence is 13 residues long. The CDR3 is CASSSPAGDEQYF. In DNA form, the CDR3 reads TGTGCCAGCAGCTCACCCGCAGGGGATGAGCAGTACTTC. Supplemented by reference TRBV7-2 and TRBJ2-7, the full variable domain reads GAGVSQSPSNKVTEKGKDVELRCDPISGHTALYWYRQSLGQGLEFLIYFQGNSAPDKSGLPSDRFSAERTGGSVSTLTIQRTQQEDSAVYLCASSSPAGDEQYFGPGTRLTVT.

This sequence joins TRBV28 and TRBJ1-1, with 7 bases lining up with TRBD1. Germline V gene data show CDR1 as MDHEN and CDR2 as SYDVKM. The CDR3 is made up of 13 amino acids. V was pared by 5 bases and J by 10 bases, with 10 bases of the junction left unmatched. The CDR3 here is CASSTDRALRAFF. DNA of the CDR3: TGTGCCAGCAGTACCGACAGGGCCCTCAGAGCTTTCTTT.

This chain connects TRBV19 to TRBJ2-1, with TRBD2 matching over 9 bases. Germline CDR1 and CDR2: LNHDA and SQIVND (reference sequence). V lost 5 bases, J lost 6 bases, and 14 bases stayed unmatched. CDR3 length: 17 residues. The CDR3 bases are TGTGCCAGTAGTTTCGGTGGGGGACTAGCTGTAACCAATGAGCAGTTCTTC. This encodes CASSFGGGLAVTNEQFF.

The chain carries TRBV18 and TRBJ2-7; D is perhaps TRBD2 (6 bases). V dropped 2 bases and J dropped 5 bases, with 16 bases sitting between them. CDR3 length: 15 amino acids. Germline CDR1 is KGHSH and CDR2 is LQKENI. CDR3 in DNA: TGTGCCAGCTCACCAGGGGCAGGGAGGAACCACGAGCAGTACTTC. This translates into CASSPGAGRNHEQYF.

This chain links TRBV28 with TRBJ1-6, with D maybe TRBD1 (5 bases). The length of the CDR3 is 15 residues. Per the germline V gene, CDR1 is MDHEN and CDR2 is SYDVKM. The V end was cut by 0 bases, the J end by 4 bases, with 7 bases between. CDR3 region: CASSLWGGYNSPLHF. The CDR3 coding sequence is TGTGCCAGCAGTTTATGGGGGGGATATAATTCACCCCTCCACTTT.

In this sample, this clone turned up a few times. This chain joins TRBV29-1 and TRBJ2-7; 7 positions match TRBD2. This CDR3 is built from 13 residues. The germline CDR1 and CDR2 sequences are SQVTM and ANQGSEA. J lost 3 bases, V lost 5 bases, and 7 bases had no gene match. CDR3 DNA sequence: TGCAGCGTTCGGCGGGAGAGCCACTACGAGCAGTACTTC. Protein product: CSVRRESHYEQYF.

This chain joins TRBV7-9 and TRBJ2-1; 8 bases fit TRBD2. The trim removed 3 bases at V and 7 bases at J, leaving 8 bases unmatched. CDR3 length: 15 residues. The germline CDR1 and CDR2 sequences are SEHNR and FQNEAQ (reference sequence). CDR3 region: CASSLIAGLRNEQFF. The CDR3 DNA reads TGTGCCAGCAGCTTGATAGCGGGGCTGAGGAATGAGCAGTTCTTC.

The chain employs TRBV28 and TRBJ1-4; TRBD1 matches at 9 bases. There are 15 residues in the CDR3. V was pared by 6 bases and J by 8 bases, with 10 bases of the junction left unmatched. Germline V gene sequence: CDR1 MDHEN, CDR2 SYDVKM. The CDR3 protein is CASRVPGQGGEKLFF. The CDR3 bases are TGTGCCAGCAGGGTACCGGGACAGGGTGGCGAAAAACTGTTTTTT.

The J gene is TRBJ2-7, the V gene TRBV4-3, with 10 bases identical to TRBD1. With 4 bases clipped from V and 3 bases from J, the junction kept 6 bases outside the gene matches. Germline assignment: CDR1 LGHNA and CDR2 YSLEER. The CDR3 totals 15 residues. The CDR3 DNA is TGCGCCAGCAGCCCGCAATGGACAGGGGGCTACGAGCAGTACTTC. Its protein is CASSPQWTGGYEQYF.

The rearrangement links TRBV5-6 to TRBJ2-1; D is possibly TRBD1 (6 bases). Germline CDR1 and CDR2: SGHDT and YYEEEE. V lost 4 bases and J 5 bases, leaving 16 bases between the germline ends. This CDR3 has 15 amino acids. CDR3 DNA sequence: TGTGCCAGCAGCCGAACAGGGTATGGGCACAATGAGCAGTTCTTC. Translated: CASSRTGYGHNEQFF. Full variable domain (missing parts from reference TRBV5-6 and TRBJ2-1): DAGVTQSPTHLIKTRGQQVTLRCSPKSGHDTVSWYQQALGQGPQFIFQYYEEEERQRGNFPDRFSGHQFPNYSSELNVNALLLGDSALYLCASSRTGYGHNEQFFGPGTRLTVL.

This clone has a handful of counts. V is TRBV28 and J is TRBJ1-6; the D gene is possibly TRBD1 (5 bases). The CDR3 runs 14 residues. Trimming took 9 bases from V and 0 from J, leaving 9 bases between them. The germline V gene encodes CDR1 MDHEN and CDR2 SYDVKM. CDR3 amino acids: CASQGLSYNSPLHF. The DNA of the CDR3 is TGTGCCAGTCAGGGCCTCTCCTATAATTCACCCCTCCACTTT. Full variable domain (rest looked up from reference TRBV28 and TRBJ1-6): DVKVTQSSRYLVKRTGEKVFLECVQDMDHENMFWYRQDPGLGLRLIYFSYDVKMKEKGDIPEGYSVSREKKERFSLILESASTNQTSMYLCASQGLSYNSPLHFGNGTRLTVT.

The V gene is TRBV7-8, the J gene TRBJ1-2; tentatively, D is TRBD1 (6 bases). This CDR3 region has 12 residues. Between the trimmed V and J ends, which lost 2 bases and 7 bases, there was a span of 8 bases. From germline, CDR1 is SGHVS and CDR2 FQNEAQ. The DNA for the CDR3 is TGTGCCAGCAGCTTATCCAGGGGTGGCTACACCTTC. Translation: CASSLSRGGYTF.

The rearrangement uses TRBV27 and TRBJ1-5; maybe TRBD1 (6 bases). Trimming cost V 4 bases and J 9 bases, with 16 bases left between them. The germline gives CDR1 MNHEY, CDR2 SMNVEV (reference sequence). CDR3 size: 14 residues. The CDR3 loop is CASSSRQEGWPQHF. The CDR3 DNA reads TGTGCCAGCAGTTCCCGACAGGAAGGCTGGCCCCAGCATTTT.

This chain links TRBV19 with TRBJ2-2; possibly TRBD2 for D (5 bases). CDR3 length: 16 residues. CDR1 is LNHDA and CDR2 is SQIVND in the germline V gene (reference sequence). V shed 11 bases and J shed 6 bases, with 25 bases lying between them. The CDR3: CAGSKRTTEAPGELFF. DNA for the CDR3: TGTGCCGGAAGTAAGCGGACGACCGAGGCCCCCGGGGAGCTGTTTTTT.

The chain couples TRBV7-2 to TRBJ2-5, with 7 bases identical to TRBD2. The germline gives CDR1 SGHTA, CDR2 FQGNSA. The V and J ends lost 5 bases and 4 bases, in that order; junction bases with no gene match: 7. This CDR3 has 14 residues. The CDR3 DNA follows: TGTGCCAGCAGCCGACAACGCGGGGGAGAGACCCAGTACTTC. Translating it yields CASSRQRGGETQYF.

The rearrangement joins TRBV28 to TRBJ1-1; D gene uncertain. The V gene lost 2 bases and the J gene lost 11 bases, with 9 bases spanning the gap. CDR3 length equals 11 residues. Germline assignment: CDR1 MDHEN and CDR2 SYDVKM. The DNA of the CDR3 is TGTGCCAGCAGTTTAACCGGGGTGGCTTTCTTT. Protein: CASSLTGVAFF.

This clone is a singleton in its sample. The chain links TRBV18 to TRBJ1-2; 10 nucleotides align to TRBD1. Trimming took 1 base from V and 4 from J; bases not matched to a gene: 18. The CDR3 has 20 amino acids. Germline values: CDR1 KGHSH, CDR2 LQKENI. The CDR3 protein is CASSPLVRPWDRGLPYGYTF. CDR3 nucleotide sequence: TGTGCCAGCTCACCACTTGTAAGGCCTTGGGACAGGGGCCTTCCCTATGGCTACACCTTC.

This sequence joins TRBV25-1 and TRBJ2-1; perhaps TRBD2 as D (5 bases). The germline V and J ends were trimmed by 2 bases and 6 bases, with 11 bases remaining between them. This CDR3 is built from 14 residues. Germline values: CDR1 MGHDK, CDR2 SYGVNS. In DNA, the CDR3 is TGTGCCAGCAGTGAACGGGGAATGGGCAATGAGCAGTTCTTC. It is translated as CASSERGMGNEQFF.

The CDR3, as DNA: TGCGCCAGCTATGGTGGGGGGGCCGCCCAAGAGACCCAGTACTTC. This gives the protein CASYGGGAAQETQYF. The chain recombines TRBV5-1 with TRBJ2-5; TRBD2 might be the D (7 bases). Trimming removed 7 bases at V and 1 base at J, with 17 bases between. Germline values: CDR1 SGHRS, CDR2 YFSETQ. The CDR3 loop spans 15 amino acids.

This rearrangement joins TRBV28 to TRBJ1-4; D is unresolved. Germline V gene data show CDR1 as MDHEN and CDR2 as SYDVKM. CDR3 length: 14 residues. Deletions cut 6 bases from V and 8 bases from J, with 16 bases between. In DNA, the CDR3 is TGTGCCAGCAGCTCTCAAAGGTCGGGGGAAAAACTGTTTTTT. Protein sequence: CASSSQRSGEKLFF.